Each of the 26 T cell receptor beta chains below was sequenced from the same sample in a study of T cells in women clearing cervical HPV infection (dated by TCRdb to 2016 to 2018). The receptor library was made with the immunoSEQ multiplex PCR assay. TCRdb took over this immuneACCESS table, retaining in-frame rearrangements with V and J assigned. Such tables are incomplete; in checked studies, under half of the missing clones stem from an unresolved V gene, and the remainder is unexplained. The sample's table covers under 50,000 clones. The top ten clonotypes cover about 5% of the sample. The source material was blood buffy coat. The receptors stem from a woman between 18 and 69 years old with a cervical HPV16 infection that either progressed to CIN3+ or cleared (not recorded which).

As regards this clone: Read data end 3 residues before the CDR3 end; the end is taken from the germline J gene. The chain is built from TRBV18 and TRBJ1-1; D uncertain. The CDR3 is made up of 13 amino acids. V lost 2 bases to trimming and J lost 4 bases, with 8 bases between them. Germline V gene sequence: CDR1 KGHSH, CDR2 LQKENI. The part of the CDR3 DNA that was read is TGTGCCAGCTCACCATCGGCGGGCACTGAA. Encoded protein: CASSPSAGTE. The complete CDR3 protein is CASSPSAGTEAFF.

In the case of this clone: The read terminates 3 residues ahead of where the CDR3 ends, so the germline J gene completes it. V and J are TRBV2 and TRBJ2-7; D gene unclear. The germline V and J ends were trimmed by 7 bases and 2 bases, with 15 bases remaining between them. Germline lookup yields CDR1 SNHLY and CDR2 FYNNEI. The length of the CDR3 is 14 residues. Partial CDR3 DNA: TGTGCCAGCATCATGGGCAGGTCAACCTACGAG. Translating gives CASIMGRSTYE. In full, the CDR3 reads CASIMGRSTYEQYF.

To note about this clone: The read halts 3 residues ahead of the CDR3 end, with the missing end drawn from the germline J gene. The rearrangement uses TRBV10-3 and TRBJ1-2, with D possibly TRBD1 on 5 matching bases. Germline V gene lookup returns CDR1 ENHRY and CDR2 SYGVKD. The CDR3 has 12 amino acids. CDR3 sequence reads: CAIRDIRQGYTF. Partial CDR3 DNA: TGTGCCATCAGGGACATCAGGCAAGGC.

For this clone: The junction and the germline gene differ at one end; a read error may be behind it. The read gets to within 3 residues of the CDR3 end, and the germline J gene fills in the rest. The rearrangement joins TRBV7-7 to TRBJ2-2; TRBD1 aligns across 7 bases. Germline V lookup: CDR1 SSHAT, CDR2 FNYEAQ (reference sequence). CDR3 length: 14 residues. CDR3 loop: CASSSATGTGELFF. CDR3 DNA, as far as it was read: TGTGCTAGCAGCTCGGCGACAGGGACCGGGGAG. The complete variable domain, with remaining parts taken from reference TRBV7-7 and TRBJ2-2, reads GAGVSQSPRYKVTKRGQDVTLRCDPISSHATLYWYQQALGQGPEFLTYFNYEAQPDKSGLPSDRFSAERPEGSISTLTIQRTEQRDSAMYRCASSSATGTGELFFGEGSRLTVL.

Of note for this clone: Distinct nucleotide sequences in the sample also encode this CDR3. The CDR3 is CAWSDATPYGYTF. The sequenced CDR3 bases are TGTGCCTGGAGTGATGCAACACCCTATGGC. The genes are TRBV30 and TRBJ1-2; D is unclear. Read data end 3 residues before the CDR3 end; the end is taken from the germline J gene. Germline V gives CDR1 GTSNPN, CDR2 SVGIG (reference sequence). The CDR3 sequence is 13 residues long. V lost 1 base to trimming and J lost 4 bases, with 10 bases between them.

Worth noting for this clone: The sequence runs out 3 residues before the end of the CDR3; the remainder is reconstructed from the germline J gene. The chain uses TRBV19 and TRBJ2-2; 11 nucleotides match TRBD2. CDR1 is LNHDA, CDR2 SQIVND, per germline (reference sequence). This CDR3 is built from 15 residues. The V and J ends lost 9 bases and 5 bases, in that order; junction bases with no gene match: 8. CDR3 amino acids: CASISGGGGTGELFF. CDR3 DNA (partial): TGTGCCAGCATTAGCGGGGGGGGAGGAACCGGGGAG. Supplemented by reference TRBV19 and TRBJ2-2, the full variable domain reads DGGITQSPKYLFRKEGQNVTLSCEQNLNHDAMYWYRQDPGQGLRLIYYSQIVNDFQKGDIAEGYSVSREKKESFPLTVTSAQKNPTAFYLCASISGGGGTGELFFGEGSRLTVL.

Details on this clone: The read finishes 3 residues shy of the CDR3 end, and the germline J gene is used to complete it. The chain uses TRBV5-1 and TRBJ2-2; TRBD2 agrees at 7 bases. CDR1 is SGHRS, CDR2 YFSETQ, per germline. V was clipped by 4 bases and J by 3 bases; unmatched bases: 6. The CDR3 loop spans 15 amino acids. The part of the CDR3 DNA that was read is TGCGCCAGCAGCGTCAGTAGCGGGTACACCGGGGAG. Residues: CASSVSSGYTGE. The CDR3 reads in full as CASSVSSGYTGELFF.

With respect to this clone: Read data end 3 residues before the CDR3 end; the end is taken from the germline J gene. The rearrangement joins TRBV11-2 to TRBJ1-2; the match to TRBD1 covers 7 bases. CDR3 length equals 14 residues. The V segment lost 5 bases and the J segment 1 base; nucleotides outside the gene matches: 4. CDR1 is SGHAT, CDR2 FQNNGV, per germline. Here the CDR3 reads CASSPRDSNYGYTF. The CDR3 DNA, read in part, is TGTGCCAGCAGCCCCCGGGACAGTAACTATGGC.

With respect to this clone: The observed sequence ends 3 residues before the CDR3 terminus, with the missing tail filled in from the germline J gene. The V call is TRBV19, the J call TRBJ1-6; 9 nucleotides align to TRBD1. The CDR3 has 15 amino acids. CDR1 and CDR2 (germline): LNHDA, SQIVND (reference sequence). Trimming cost V 5 bases and J 7 bases; bases outside gene matches: 6. The CDR3 region is CASSVRTGENSPLHF. CDR3 DNA (partial): TGTGCCAGTAGTGTCCGGACAGGGGAAAATTCACCC.

As regards this clone: From the germline J gene comes the end of the CDR3, since the read stops 3 residues before it. The V gene is TRBV20-1, the J gene TRBJ2-1; 7 bases fit TRBD2. The CDR3 contains 12 residues. CDR1 is DFQATT and CDR2 is SNEGSKA in the germline V gene (reference sequence). The ends lost 2 bases at V and 5 bases at J; junction bases unmatched: 0. CDR3 loop: CSARLADNEQFF. The DNA read from the CDR3 is TGCAGTGCTAGACTAGCGGACAATGAG.

Comments on this clone: The observed sequence ends 3 residues before the CDR3 terminus, with the missing tail filled in from the germline J gene. The chain combines TRBV10-3 with TRBJ1-6; D is unclear. V was cut by 7 bases and J by 7 bases, with 11 bases left in between. CDR3 size: 13 residues. Per the germline V gene, CDR1 is ENHRY and CDR2 is SYGVKD. This chain's CDR3 is CAITSTGNSPLHF. Incomplete CDR3 DNA: TGTGCCATCACTTCTACGGGGAATTCACCC.

Notes on this clone: Read data end 3 residues before the CDR3 end; the end is taken from the germline J gene. This chain uses TRBV20-1 with TRBJ1-3; unclear D gene. The length of the CDR3 is 15 residues. V was shortened by 1 base and J by 0 bases, with 10 bases between the two germline ends. Germline CDR1 DFQATT, CDR2 SNEGSKA (reference sequence). The CDR3: CSARGQAFSGNTIYF. The covered CDR3 bases are TGCAGTGCTAGAGGGCAGGCGTTCTCTGGAAACACC.

In the case of this clone: The read comes to an end 3 residues before the CDR3 does, leaving the germline J gene to fill in the end. The chain links TRBV5-1 to TRBJ2-6, with 7 positions matching TRBD2. Germline CDR1 reads SGHRS; CDR2 reads YFSETQ. Trimming removed 2 bases from V and 2 bases from J; junction bases left unmatched: 7. The CDR3 is 17 amino acids. The CDR3 sequence is CASSFQSGGTGANVLTF. The covered CDR3 bases are TGCGCCAGCAGCTTTCAGTCCGGGGGGACTGGGGCCAACGTC. Looking up the rest from reference TRBV5-1 and TRBJ2-6 gives the full variable domain: KAGVTQTPRYLIKTRGQQVTLSCSPISGHRSVSWYQQTPGQGLQFLFEYFSETQRNKGNFPGRFSGRQFSNSRSEMNVSTLELGDSALYLCASSFQSGGTGANVLTFGAGSRLTVL.

With respect to this clone: The observed sequence ends 3 residues before the CDR3 terminus, with the missing tail filled in from the germline J gene. The chain uses TRBV28 and TRBJ1-1; D possibly corresponds to TRBD1 (5 bases). The CDR3 has 14 amino acids. The V end lost 3 bases, the J end lost 3 bases, and 11 bases lay between the germline ends. Per the germline V gene, CDR1 is MDHEN and CDR2 is SYDVKM. CDR3: CASSLAGSDTEAFF. CDR3 bases read: TGTGCCAGCAGTTTGGCAGGGTCAGACACTGAA.

This CDR3 is CASSWPGQGTNEQFF. The part of the CDR3 DNA that was read is TGCGCCAGCAGCTGGCCGGGACAGGGGACAAATGAG. The chain combines TRBV5-1 with TRBJ2-1, with 10 bases fitting TRBD1. Read data end 3 residues before the CDR3 end; the end is taken from the germline J gene. Germline V CDR1 and CDR2: SGHRS, YFSETQ. V shed 3 bases and J 7 bases; nucleotides not matched to a gene: 7. The CDR3 runs to 15 residues.

Remarks on this clone: The CDR3 end lies 3 residues beyond the end of the read and is filled in from the germline J gene. The chain links TRBV11-3 to TRBJ2-1; 7 positions match TRBD1. This CDR3 is 13 amino acids long. V dropped 5 bases and J dropped 3; count of bases not matched to a gene: 1. Germline assignment: CDR1 SGHNT and CDR2 YENEEA. The CDR3 loop reads CASSGQVYNEQFF. The part of the CDR3 DNA that was read is TGTGCCAGCAGCGGACAGGTCTACAATGAG.

Comments on this clone: Coverage ceases 3 residues before the CDR3 finishes, and the germline J gene fills in the end. The chain couples TRBV2 to TRBJ1-2, with TRBD1 identical over 10 bases. V shed 3 bases and J 5 bases; nucleotides not matched to a gene: 3. Germline V gives CDR1 SNHLY, CDR2 FYNNEI. The CDR3 sequence is 14 residues long. The CDR3 loop reads CASSEGTGVYGYTF. The CDR3 bases that were read are TGTGCCAGCAGTGAGGGGACAGGGGTTTATGGC.

A word on this clone: The CDR3 end lies 3 residues beyond the end of the read and is filled in from the germline J gene. The chain joins TRBV2 to TRBJ2-1; 10 positions match TRBD2. Germline V gene sequence: CDR1 SNHLY, CDR2 FYNNEI. The CDR3 consists of 19 residues. The trim removed 6 bases at V and 2 bases at J, leaving 16 bases unmatched. Partial CDR3 DNA: TGTGCCAGCAGCAGAATAGCGGGGGGTGACCTAGGCGCCTACAATGAG. The encoded protein is CASSRIAGGDLGAYNE. The CDR3 in full is CASSRIAGGDLGAYNEQFF.

On this clone itself: Read sequence stops 3 residues before the CDR3 end, and the germline J gene provides the missing end. The chain carries TRBV19 and TRBJ1-5; 10 positions match TRBD1. In germline, CDR1 is LNHDA, CDR2 SQIVND (reference sequence). V shed 3 bases, J shed 5 bases, and the junction held 4 bases outside the gene matches. This CDR3 spans 15 amino acids. The DNA read from the CDR3 is TGTGCCAGTAGTATTCCGGGACAGGGGTATCAGCCC. It translates to CASSIPGQGYQP. The full CDR3 is CASSIPGQGYQPQHF.

Notes on this clone: The read finishes 3 residues shy of the CDR3 end, and the germline J gene is used to complete it. The rearrangement uses TRBV10-1 and TRBJ2-3; a weak D match, TRBD2 (5 bases). The CDR3 covers 14 residues. Per the germline V gene, CDR1 is WNHNN and CDR2 is SYGVQD (reference sequence). The ends were cut back, 1 base at V and 6 bases at J, with 11 bases in the middle. The CDR3 region is CASSELLPGDTQYF. The sequenced CDR3 bases are TGCGCCAGCAGTGAGTTGCTACCGGGGGATACG.

On this clone: The observed sequence ends 3 residues before the CDR3 terminus, with the missing tail filled in from the germline J gene. This sequence joins TRBV7-3 and TRBJ2-4; the match to TRBD1 covers 9 bases. The CDR3 spans 17 residues. Germline V CDR1 and CDR2: SGHTA, FQGTGA. Trimming at V came to 5 bases and at J to 2 bases, leaving 10 bases not matched to a gene. The CDR3 sequence is CASSPQTGGLTKNIQYF. The sequenced CDR3 bases are TGTGCCAGCAGCCCCCAAACAGGGGGCTTAACCAAAAACATT.

A remark on this clone: The read stops 3 residues short of the end of the CDR3; the missing end is completed from the germline J gene. V is TRBV28 and J is TRBJ1-5, with a possible D match to TRBD1 (5 bases). Germline CDR1 reads MDHEN; CDR2 reads SYDVKM. CDR3 length: 12 residues. V was clipped by 10 bases and J by 4 bases, with 11 bases between them. CDR3 bases read: TGTGCCATACGGGGGTCGAATCAGCCC. Translation: CAIRGSNQP. The whole CDR3 reads CAIRGSNQPQHF.

On this clone itself: The CDR3 end falls 3 residues outside the read, so it is completed with the germline J gene. The chain is built from TRBV5-1 and TRBJ2-7, with D maybe TRBD1 (5 bases). This CDR3 is 14 amino acids long. Germline loops: CDR1 SGHRS, CDR2 YFSETQ. The V end lost 4 bases, the J end lost 2 bases, and 13 bases lay between the germline ends. The part of the CDR3 DNA that was read is TGCGCCAGCAGCCCCCTGACAGACCCCTACGAG. Translating it yields CASSPLTDPYE. The CDR3 as a whole reads CASSPLTDPYEQYF.

A note on this clone: The CDR3 goes on 3 residues after the read ends, and that part is filled in from the germline J gene. The chain joins TRBV5-1 to TRBJ1-1; 7 nucleotides align to TRBD1. The germline gives CDR1 SGHRS, CDR2 YFSETQ. This CDR3 spans 13 amino acids. The CDR3 bases that were read are TGCGCCAGCAGCCGAGGGGGCGAATTAGAA. Amino acids: CASSRGGELE. Given in full, the CDR3 is CASSRGGELEAFF. The full variable domain, completed using reference TRBV5-1 and TRBJ1-1, is KAGVTQTPRYLIKTRGQQVTLSCSPISGHRSVSWYQQTPGQGLQFLFEYFSETQRNKGNFPGRFSGRQFSNSRSEMNVSTLELGDSALYLCASSRGGELEAFFGQGTRLTVV.

Of note for this clone: The CDR3 is cut off 3 residues early in the read; its end comes from the germline J gene. The chain is built from TRBV5-1 and TRBJ1-1; the match to TRBD1 covers 7 bases. The CDR3 is made up of 15 amino acids. The J segment lost 5 bases and the V segment lost 4 bases, leaving 11 bases of the junction unmatched. Per germline, CDR1 SGHRS and CDR2 YFSETQ. The sequenced part of the CDR3 DNA is TGCGCCAGCAGCGCATTCTACAGGGGAGGAACTGAA. Its protein is CASSAFYRGGTE. The CDR3, in full, reads CASSAFYRGGTEAFF.

In the case of this clone: The read ends 3 residues before the CDR3 terminus; that terminus is restored from the germline J gene. V is TRBV11-2 and J is TRBJ2-2; 9 bases are a match to TRBD1. CDR1 is SGHAT, CDR2 FQNNGV, per germline. V dropped 5 bases and J dropped 5; count of bases not matched to a gene: 6. This CDR3 contains 15 residues. CDR3 protein: CASSKTGGGTGELFF. The covered CDR3 bases are TGTGCCAGCAGCAAAACAGGGGGCGGTACCGGGGAG.